The T cell receptor (beta chain) under discussion was sequenced for a study of T cell clonality in common variable immunodeficiency. Here immunoSEQ multiplex PCR was the method, and the copy in TCRdb shows in-frame clones only, minus some. The sample is made up of approximately 56,000 clones, none counted only once. The V gene's germline CDR1 is SGHRS and CDR2 YFSETQ. The CDR3 extends over 14 amino acids. V was pared by 1 base and J by 1 base, with 6 bases between. With respect to this clone: Its antigen is unidentified. The missing CDR3 end, 3 residues past where the read stops, is filled in from the germline J gene.

General study points: Shared TCRbeta clones were fewer between CVID subjects than controls.

The receptor comes from a person aged 18 to 75 in good health. The source material was peripheral blood mononuclear cells. The genes are TRBV5-1 and TRBJ2-1, with D perhaps matching TRBD2 (5 bases). The covered CDR3 bases are TGCGCCAGCAGCTTGCCGGGGTCCTACAATGAG. Protein: CASSLPGSYNE. The entire CDR3 protein is CASSLPGSYNEQFF.